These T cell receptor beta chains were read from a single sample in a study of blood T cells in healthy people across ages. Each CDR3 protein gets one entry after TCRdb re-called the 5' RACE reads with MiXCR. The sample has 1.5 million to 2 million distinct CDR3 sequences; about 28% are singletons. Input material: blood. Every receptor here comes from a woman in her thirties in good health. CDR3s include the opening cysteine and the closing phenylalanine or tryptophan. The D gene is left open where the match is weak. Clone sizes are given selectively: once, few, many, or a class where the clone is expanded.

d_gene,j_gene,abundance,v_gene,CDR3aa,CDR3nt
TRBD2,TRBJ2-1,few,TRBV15,CATSIGTGTSDNEQFF,TGTGCCACCAGCATTGGGACCGGGACTAGCGACAATGAGCAGTTCTTC
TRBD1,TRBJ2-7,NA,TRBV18,CASSSGTEISYEQYF,TGTGCCAGCTCATCCGGGACAGAGATCTCCTACGAGCAGTACTTC
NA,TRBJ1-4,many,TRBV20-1,CSARSGTGNEKLFF,TGCAGTGCTAGGTCCGGGACGGGGAATGAAAAACTGTTTTTT
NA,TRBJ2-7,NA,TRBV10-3,CAISESLQDHEQYF,TGTGCCATCAGTGAGTCTCTCCAGGACCACGAGCAGTACTTC
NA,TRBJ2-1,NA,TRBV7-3,CASSSSRGNNEQFF,TGTGCCAGCAGCTCGTCTCGGGGAAACAATGAGCAGTTCTTC
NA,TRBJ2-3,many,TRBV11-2,CASSLDKSDTQYF,TGTGCCAGCAGCTTAGATAAGTCAGATACGCAGTATTTT
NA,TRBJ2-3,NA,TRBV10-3,CAISESGGASPDTQYF,TGTGCCATCAGTGAGTCGGGGGGGGCGAGTCCAGATACGCAGTATTTT
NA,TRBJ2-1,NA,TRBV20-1,CSARRGSDDNEQFF,TGCAGTGCTAGACGGGGGAGCGATGACAATGAGCAGTTCTTC
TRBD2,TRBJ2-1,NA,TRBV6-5,CASSRDYFYNEQFF,TGTGCCAGCAGTCGGGACTACTTCTACAATGAGCAGTTCTTC
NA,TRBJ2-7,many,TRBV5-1,CASSLQDEINEQYF,TGCGCCAGCAGCTTACAGGACGAGATTAACGAGCAGTACTTC
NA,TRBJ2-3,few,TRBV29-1,CSVETRGVSADTQYF,TGCAGCGTTGAAACACGTGGGGTCTCGGCAGATACGCAGTATTTT
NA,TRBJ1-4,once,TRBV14,CASSSFRTNEKLFF,TGTGCCAGCAGCTCCTTCCGGACTAATGAAAAACTGTTTTTT
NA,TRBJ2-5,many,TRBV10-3,CAINSNQETQYF,TGTGCCATCAACTCTAACCAAGAGACCCAGTACTTC
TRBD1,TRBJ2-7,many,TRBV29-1,CSVGDRASYEQYF,TGCAGCGTTGGGGACAGGGCCTCCTACGAGCAGTACTTC
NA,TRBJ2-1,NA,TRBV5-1,CASSLGTEPYEQFF,TGCGCCAGCAGCTTGGGGACGGAACCCTACGAGCAGTTCTTC
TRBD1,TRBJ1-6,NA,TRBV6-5,CAGSYEAGTGGLSPLHF,TGTGCCGGCAGTTACGAAGCCGGGACAGGGGGCCTTTCACCCCTCCACTTT
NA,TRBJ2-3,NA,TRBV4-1,CAGSQGEAAELTDTQYF,TGCGCCGGCAGCCAAGGAGAGGCGGCAGAGCTCACAGATACGCAGTATTTT
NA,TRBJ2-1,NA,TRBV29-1,CSVGPTGGNEQFF,TGCAGCGTGGGCCCGACCGGGGGCAATGAGCAGTTCTTC
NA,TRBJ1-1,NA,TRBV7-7,CASSPLNREDTEAFF,TGTGCCAGCAGCCCTCTCAACAGGGAAGACACTGAAGCTTTCTTT